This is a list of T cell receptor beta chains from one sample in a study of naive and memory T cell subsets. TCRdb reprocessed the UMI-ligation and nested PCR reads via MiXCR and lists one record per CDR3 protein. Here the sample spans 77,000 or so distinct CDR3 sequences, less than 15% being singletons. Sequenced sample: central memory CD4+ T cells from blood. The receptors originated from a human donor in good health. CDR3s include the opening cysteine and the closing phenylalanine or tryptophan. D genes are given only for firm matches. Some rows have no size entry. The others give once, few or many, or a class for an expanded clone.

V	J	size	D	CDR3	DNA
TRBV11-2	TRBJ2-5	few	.	CASSGVRAPLKETQYF	TGTGCCAGCAGCGGCGTCCGGGCCCCTCTGAAAGAGACCCAGTACTTC
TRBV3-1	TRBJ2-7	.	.	CASSHGNYEQYF	TGTGCCAGCAGCCACGGTAACTACGAGCAGTACTTC
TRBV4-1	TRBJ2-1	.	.	CASSQLDMGFSYNEQFF	TGCGCCAGCAGCCAACTAGATATGGGATTCTCCTACAATGAGCAGTTCTTC
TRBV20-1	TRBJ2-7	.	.	CSARPSLGSEQYF	TGCAGTGCTCGACCCTCACTAGGGAGCGAGCAGTACTTC
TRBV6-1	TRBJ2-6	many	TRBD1	CASTPRTGISGANVLTF	TGTGCCAGTACCCCGCGGACAGGGATCTCTGGGGCCAACGTCCTGACTTTC
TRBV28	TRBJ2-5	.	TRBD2	CASSYRGSAGVQETQYF	TGTGCCAGCAGTTACCGGGGGTCAGCGGGGGTGCAAGAGACCCAGTACTTC
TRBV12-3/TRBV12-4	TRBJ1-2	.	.	CASSSSSSAPKGYTF	TGTGCCAGCAGTTCCTCCTCGAGTGCGCCTAAGGGCTACACCTTC
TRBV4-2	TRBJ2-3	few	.	CASSQVERYTDTQYF	TGTGCCAGCAGCCAAGTGGAGCGGTACACAGATACGCAGTATTTT
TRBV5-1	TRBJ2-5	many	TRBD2	CASSFSGRAFETQYF	TGCGCCAGCAGCTTTAGCGGGAGGGCCTTTGAGACCCAGTACTTC
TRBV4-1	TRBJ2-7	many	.	CASSRSGMGSYEQYF	TGCGCCAGCAGCCGGAGCGGCATGGGCTCCTACGAGCAGTACTTC
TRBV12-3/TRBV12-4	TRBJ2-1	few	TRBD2	CASSLQSGRANEQFF	TGTGCCAGCAGTTTACAGAGCGGGAGGGCCAATGAGCAGTTCTTC
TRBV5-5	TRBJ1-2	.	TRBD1	CASSLGQGERYGYTF	TGTGCCAGCAGCTTGGGACAGGGGGAGAGATATGGCTACACCTTC
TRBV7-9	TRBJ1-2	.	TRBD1	CASSPPTGFGYGYTF	TGTGCCAGCAGCCCACCGACAGGGTTCGGCTATGGCTACACCTTC
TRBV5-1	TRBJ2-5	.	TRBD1	CASSIRTGGGETQYF	TGCGCCAGCAGCATCCGGACAGGCGGCGGGGAGACCCAGTACTTC
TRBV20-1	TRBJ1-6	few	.	CSARVGGGVNSPLHF	TGCAGTGCTAGAGTCGGGGGAGGTGTTAATTCACCCCTCCACTTT
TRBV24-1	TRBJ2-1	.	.	CATSDTGYNEQFF	TGTGCCACCAGTGATACAGGGTACAATGAGCAGTTCTTC
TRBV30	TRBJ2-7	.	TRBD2	CAWSFREVFNF	TGTGCCTGGAGTTTTCGGGAGGTCTTTAACTTC
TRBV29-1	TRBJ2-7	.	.	CSVEQGGTEQYF	TGCAGCGTTGAACAGGGGGGCACCGAGCAGTACTTC
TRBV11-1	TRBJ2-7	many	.	CASSSGSYYEQYF	TGTGCCAGCAGCTCGGGCAGTTACTACGAGCAGTACTTC
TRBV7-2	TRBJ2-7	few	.	CASSRAGPWEQYF	TGTGCCAGCAGCCGCGCAGGCCCTTGGGAGCAGTACTTC
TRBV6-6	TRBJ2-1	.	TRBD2	CASSRLAGGDYNEQFF	TGTGCCAGCAGTCGCCTAGCGGGAGGTGACTACAATGAGCAGTTCTTC
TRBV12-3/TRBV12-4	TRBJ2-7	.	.	CASSVGDLREQYF	TGTGCCAGCAGCGTAGGGGACCTTAGGGAGCAGTACTTC
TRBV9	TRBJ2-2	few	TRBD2	CASSPGSSGSTGELFF	TGTGCCAGCAGCCCAGGCAGCAGCGGGAGCACCGGGGAGCTGTTTTTT
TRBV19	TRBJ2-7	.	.	CASSPPHNSYEQYF	TGTGCCAGTAGCCCCCCGCATAACTCCTACGAGCAGTACTTC
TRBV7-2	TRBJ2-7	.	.	CASITGGHGGEQYF	TGTGCCAGCATCACAGGGGGGCACGGGGGGGAGCAGTACTTC
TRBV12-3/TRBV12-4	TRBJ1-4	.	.	CASSLVQKNEKLFF	TGTGCCAGCAGTTTGGTACAGAAGAATGAAAAACTGTTTTTT
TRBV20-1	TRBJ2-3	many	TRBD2	CSALSGRLSTDTQYF	TGCAGTGCCCTTAGCGGGAGGTTGTCCACAGATACGCAGTATTTT
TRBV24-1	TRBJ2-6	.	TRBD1	CATSDPTGTGFSGANVLTF	TGTGCCACCAGTGATCCGACCGGGACAGGGTTCTCTGGGGCCAACGTCCTGACTTTC
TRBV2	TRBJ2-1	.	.	CASSEGGERYNEQFF	TGTGCCAGCAGTGAAGGGGGAGAGAGGTACAATGAGCAGTTCTTC
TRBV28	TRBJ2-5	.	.	CASSGVGSHQETQYF	TGTGCCAGCAGTGGAGTCGGCAGCCACCAAGAGACCCAGTACTTC
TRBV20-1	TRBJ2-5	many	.	CSARDVVETQYF	TGCAGTGCTAGAGATGTCGTCGAGACCCAGTACTTC
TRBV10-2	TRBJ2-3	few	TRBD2	CASRGLLGEGKFTDTQYF	TGCGCCAGCAGGGGACTTCTAGGGGAGGGGAAGTTCACAGATACGCAGTATTTT
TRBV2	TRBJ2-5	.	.	CASSSSGTAYF	TGTGCCAGCAGTTCTTCCGGGACTGCGTACTTC
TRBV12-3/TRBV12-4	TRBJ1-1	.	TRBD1	CASSLYREGAGAFF	TGTGCCAGCAGTTTATATCGCGAGGGGGCGGGGGCTTTCTTT
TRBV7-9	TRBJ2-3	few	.	CASSPRLGSDTQYF	TGTGCCAGCAGCCCGCGACTAGGATCAGATACGCAGTATTTT
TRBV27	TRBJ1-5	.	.	CASSLHGTASNQPQHF	TGTGCCAGCAGTTTACACGGGACGGCGAGCAATCAGCCCCAGCATTTT
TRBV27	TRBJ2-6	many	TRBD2	CASSLEAGVSGANVLTF	TGTGCCAGCAGTTTAGAAGCGGGAGTTAGTGGGGCCAACGTCCTGACTTTC
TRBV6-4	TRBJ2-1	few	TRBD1	CASSDSGGSNEQFF	TGTGCCAGCAGTGACTCAGGGGGCTCAAATGAGCAGTTCTTC
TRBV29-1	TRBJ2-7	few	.	CSVAGPQGSSYEQYF	TGCAGCGTTGCGGGGCCCCAGGGTAGCTCCTACGAGCAGTACTTC
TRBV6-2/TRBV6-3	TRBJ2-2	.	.	CASSYTTTYYTGELFF	TGTGCCAGCAGTTACACGACCACCTATTACACCGGGGAGCTGTTTTTT
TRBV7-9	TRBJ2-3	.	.	CASSLGPLESKYF	TGTGCCAGCAGCTTAGGACCCCTCGAATCCAAGTATTTT
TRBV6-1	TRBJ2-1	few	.	CASSLATPSYNEQFF	TGTGCCAGCAGTTTAGCGACACCTTCCTACAATGAGCAGTTCTTC
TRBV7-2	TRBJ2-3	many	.	CASSLKGGKSTDTQYF	TGTGCCAGCAGCTTAAAGGGCGGGAAGAGCACAGATACGCAGTATTTT
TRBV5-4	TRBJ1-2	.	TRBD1	CASSSRTGPYGYTF	TGTGCCAGCAGCTCGAGGACAGGACCATATGGCTACACCTTC
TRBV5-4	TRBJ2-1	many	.	CASSLAGSYNEQFF	TGTGCCAGCAGCTTGGCGGGTTCCTACAATGAGCAGTTCTTC
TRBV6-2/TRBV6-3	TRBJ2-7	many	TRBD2	CASRQTGGAVYEQYF	TGTGCCAGCAGACAGACGGGAGGGGCGGTCTACGAGCAGTACTTC
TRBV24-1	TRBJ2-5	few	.	CATSDSRQARSETQYF	TGTGCCACCAGTGATTCCCGACAGGCGAGGTCGGAGACCCAGTACTTC
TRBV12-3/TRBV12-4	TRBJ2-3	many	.	CASSLGFSSETDTQYF	TGTGCCAGCAGTTTAGGGTTCTCTAGCGAGACAGATACGCAGTATTTT
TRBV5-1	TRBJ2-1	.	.	CASRERGGSEEEQFF	TGCGCCAGCAGAGAAAGGGGGGGTAGCGAAGAAGAGCAGTTCTTC
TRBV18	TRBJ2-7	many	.	CASSRDTGSPYEQYF	TGTGCCAGCTCACGCGACACAGGGAGTCCCTACGAGCAGTACTTC
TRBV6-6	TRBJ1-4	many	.	CASVSNPEAIYEKLFF	TGTGCCAGCGTGTCTAACCCCGAGGCGATATACGAAAAACTGTTTTTT